This record looks at one T cell receptor (beta chain) sequence and its context. This entry comes from a study of shared clonotypes between healthy human individuals. Study at large: Serving as donors were two women and three men, whose ages spanned 18 to 49.

At a deep level, the assay was run. How the authors handled the data: Junction-only sequences without quality scores were provided by ImmunoSEQ, so filtering was different. Generated by immunoSEQ multiplex PCR, the TCRdb table keeps only in-frame clones and is missing some. From that table come the V and J calls and clone size; the DNA was used to work out D and trimming. The table records millions of clones, about 92% of them present only once. Germline CDR1 reads WNHNN; CDR2 reads SYGVQD (reference sequence). This CDR3 has 15 residues. V was pared by 2 bases and J by 0 bases, with 11 bases between. Source material: naive CD4+ T cells sorted from blood. Subset meaning: CD45RA+ positively selected. The chain uses TRBV10-1 and TRBJ2-7; no reliable D call. This receptor was taken from a man aged 18 to 30 in good health. Written as DNA, the CDR3 is TGCGCCAGCAGTGAGGTGGCCGGTAGCTCCTACGAGCAGTACTTC. This codes for CASSEVAGSSYEQYF.